The clone carrying this TCR beta chain is a singleton in its sample. This sample is part of a study of OX40 agonist ivuxolimab in advanced cancers. For the study at large: Subjects had a mean age of about 60 years, with a range of about 23 to 79; approximately 83% were male.

Sequencing used immunoSEQ multiplex PCR; TCRdb keeps in-frame clones, though not all of them. The table has 82,000 or so clones, about nine tenths seen once; the top ten hold around 0.64%. CDR3 length: 16 amino acids. From germline, CDR1 is MNHNS and CDR2 SASEGT. V shed 4 bases and J 0 bases; nucleotides not matched to a gene: 6. The sequences come from CD4+ or CD8+ T cells sorted from blood, collected in a trial of the OX40 agonist ivuxolimab. The gene calls are TRBV6-1 and TRBJ2-1, with 7 bases that match TRBD2. This TCR was recovered from an adult with an advanced solid tumor such as melanoma, head and neck, liver or kidney cancer. The CDR3 region is CASSAGGGPSYNEQFF. CDR3 coding DNA: TGTGCCAGCAGTGCTGGGGGGGGACCCTCCTACAATGAGCAGTTCTTC.